The 26 T cell receptor beta chains below were found in one sample sequenced in a study of response to subunit inactivated influenza vaccine. TCRdb analysed the RT-PCR reads with MiXCR anew, one entry per CDR3 protein. The sample lists around 250,000 distinct CDR3 sequences; approximately 12% were seen once. Here the sequenced sample was non-naive T cells sorted from PBMCs, taken roughly 2 weeks before vaccination. The receptors were sampled from a man between 45 and 60 years old who received an inactivated influenza vaccine.

This clonotype was observed at least ten times. This sequence joins TRBV5-1 and TRBJ2-2, with TRBD1 identical over 9 bases. CDR3 length: 18 residues. The J segment lost 7 bases and the V segment lost 4 bases, leaving 17 bases of the junction unmatched. Germline lookup yields CDR1 SGHRS and CDR2 YFSETQ. CDR3 region: CASSQIFFGTGSVGELFF. CDR3 sequence (DNA): TGCGCCAGCAGCCAGATATTTTTCGGGACAGGGTCTGTCGGGGAGCTGTTTTTT.

This chain joins TRBV2 and TRBJ2-1; D tentatively reads TRBD1 or TRBD2 (5 bases each). The ends were cut back, 4 bases at V and 9 bases at J, with 10 bases in the middle. Germline V CDR1 and CDR2: SNHLY, FYNNEI. This CDR3 has 12 residues. The CDR3 DNA is TGTGCCAGCAGTGGACGGGGCGGTGAGCAGTTCTTC. Protein product: CASSGRGGEQFF.

This clonotype was seen more than once but under ten times. Relative to the germline gene, one junction end is altered; a read error may explain this. The V gene is TRBV4-1, the J gene TRBJ2-1; 9 bases agree with TRBD2. The CDR3 runs 15 residues. CDR1 MGHRA and CDR2 YSYEKL come from the germline V gene. The CDR3 nucleotides are TGCGCCAGCAGCCAAGAGGTAGCGGGGGATATACCCCCGGTCTTC. Translating gives CASSQEVAGDIPPVF.

The V and J genes are TRBV4-2 and TRBJ2-1, with 9 bases matching TRBD2. This CDR3 has 15 residues. The germline V gene has CDR1 LGHNA and CDR2 YNFKEQ. J lost 6 bases, V lost 7 bases, and 10 bases had no gene match. The CDR3 nucleotides read TGTGCCAGCACCCTCACTAGCGGGCATAGCAATGAGCAGTTCTTC. Its translation: CASTLTSGHSNEQFF.

The gene calls are TRBV3-1 and TRBJ2-1; 10 bases are a match to TRBD2. The CDR3 has 16 residues. The trim removed 3 bases at V and 2 bases at J, leaving 4 bases unmatched. CDR1 and CDR2 (germline): LGHDT, YNNKEL (reference sequence). CDR3 sequence reads: CASSHRAGGPYNEQFF. The DNA for the CDR3 is TGTGCCAGCAGCCACCGAGCGGGGGGGCCCTACAATGAGCAGTTCTTC.

This sequence joins TRBV20-1 and TRBJ2-5; 9 positions agree with TRBD1. The junction had 7 bases not matched to a gene; V was cut back by 0 bases and J by 5 bases. This CDR3 region has 15 residues. Germline V gene data show CDR1 as DFQATT and CDR2 as SNEGSKA (reference sequence). CDR3 residues: CSARDGQGRRETQYF. The DNA for the CDR3 is TGCAGTGCTAGAGACGGACAGGGGCGGCGGGAGACCCAGTACTTC.

This clonotype was found a few times. This chain connects TRBV12-3 or TRBV12-4 to TRBJ2-5; D might be TRBD2 (5 bases). With 5 bases removed from V and 5 bases from J, the gap between germline ends came to 18 bases. This CDR3 has 15 amino acids. The CDR3 DNA reads TGTGCCAGCAGTCGACGGGAAAAGGGTTGGGAGACCCAGTACTTC. Its translation: CASSRREKGWETQYF.

V is TRBV18 and J is TRBJ2-4, with D perhaps TRBD1 (5 bases). Germline CDR1 KGHSH, CDR2 LQKENI. The germline V and J ends were trimmed by 3 bases and 0 bases, with 9 bases remaining between them. This CDR3 contains 15 residues. The CDR3 DNA sequence: TGTGCCAGCTCACCGCCTGGACAAGCCAAAAACATTCAGTACTTC. Translation gives CASSPPGQAKNIQYF. The full variable domain, rest sourced from reference TRBV18 and TRBJ2-4, is NAGVMQNPRHLVRRRGQEARLRCSPMKGHSHVYWYRQLPEEGLKFMVYLQKENIIDESGMPKERFSAEFPKEGPSILRIQQVVRGDSAAYFCASSPPGQAKNIQYFGAGTRLSVL.

The sample holds one count of this clonotype. The gene calls are TRBV5-4 and TRBJ1-2; D gene uncertain. The CDR3 is 13 residues long. Germline values: CDR1 SGHNT, CDR2 YYREEE (reference sequence). The V end lost 0 bases, the J end lost 7 bases, and 10 bases lay between the germline ends. The CDR3: CASSLVLNLGYTF. The DNA of the CDR3 is TGTGCCAGCAGCTTGGTCCTCAACCTTGGCTACACCTTC.

This clonotype was counted ten times or more. This sequence joins TRBV29-1 and TRBJ2-3; TRBD2 agrees at 8 bases. Germline V gene sequence: CDR1 SQVTM, CDR2 ANQGSEA. The CDR3 consists of 15 residues. After removal of 3 bases from V and 4 bases from J, the junction contained 9 bases not matched to a gene. CDR3 in amino acids: CSVEFLREVADTQYF. CDR3 nucleotides: TGCAGCGTTGAGTTTTTGCGGGAGGTCGCAGATACGCAGTATTTT.

The chain has TRBV7-2 and TRBJ1-5; no definite D call. Germline V lookup: CDR1 SGHTA, CDR2 FQGNSA. Trimming pared 2 bases from V and 6 bases from J, leaving 14 bases between. CDR3 length: 15 residues. Written as DNA, the CDR3 is TGTGCCAGCAGCTTACGTGGCTTAGGCGGTCAGCCCCAGCATTTT. This gives the protein CASSLRGLGGQPQHF.

This clonotype was seen more than once but under ten times. The chain has TRBV7-2 and TRBJ2-1; either TRBD1 or TRBD2 may supply D (5 bases each). Trimming stripped 2 bases from V and 7 bases from J, with 12 bases between. CDR3 length equals 14 residues. Germline V gene lookup returns CDR1 SGHTA and CDR2 FQGNSA. The CDR3 region is CASSLYRGLNEQFF. The CDR3 nucleotides read TGTGCCAGCAGCTTATACCGGGGCCTAAATGAGCAGTTCTTC.

The rearrangement joins TRBV12-3 or TRBV12-4 to TRBJ2-3, with 7 bases matching TRBD1. CDR3 length: 14 amino acids. Germline trimming cut 4 bases from V and 4 bases from J; bases unmatched to any gene: 5. CDR3 nucleotides: TGTGCCAGCAGTTCCCGACAGGGATCAGATACGCAGTATTTT. It yields the protein CASSSRQGSDTQYF.

The rearrangement joins TRBV6-1 to TRBJ2-7, with a tentative D call TRBD1 (6 bases). There are 14 residues in the CDR3. Germline CDR1 reads MNHNS; CDR2 reads SASEGT. Trimming took off 6 bases at V and 0 bases at J, with 12 bases between the two ends. In DNA, the CDR3 is TGTGCCAGCAGCAGGACAGCTAACTCCTACGAGCAGTACTTC. It specifies CASSRTANSYEQYF.

The chain uses TRBV18 and TRBJ1-1, with D uncertain. The CDR3 is made up of 14 amino acids. V was cut by 0 bases and J by 4 bases, with 9 bases left in between. The germline V gene has CDR1 KGHSH and CDR2 LQKENI. CDR3 sequence reads: CASSPPVRATEAFF. The CDR3 bases are TGTGCCAGCTCACCACCGGTACGGGCCACTGAAGCTTTCTTT.

This clonotype has only a few counts. The chain uses TRBV6-2 or TRBV6-3 and TRBJ2-7; TRBD1 might be the D (5 bases). V lost 11 bases and J lost 0, with 20 bases in between. This CDR3 spans 15 amino acids. Germline assignment: CDR1 MNHEY and CDR2 SVGEGT. CDR3 DNA: TGTGCCGCCGGCCGCCATTCTGGGGCCTCCTACGAGCAGTACTTC. The encoded protein is CAAGRHSGASYEQYF.

V usage is TRBV6-1 and J usage is TRBJ1-1, with TRBD1 as a possible D gene (5 bases). The CDR3 has 14 amino acids. Germline values: CDR1 MNHNS, CDR2 SASEGT. Trimming cost V 7 bases and J 1 base, with 13 bases left between them. Written as DNA, the CDR3 is TGTGCCAGCAACCAGGACGGACAGAACACTGAAGCTTTCTTT. Its translation is CASNQDGQNTEAFF.

This clonotype was detected ten times or more. The J gene is TRBJ2-7, the V gene TRBV7-2; D ambiguous. This CDR3 spans 13 amino acids. Trimming shortened V by 6 bases and J by 3 bases, and 12 bases separated the two germline ends. Germline V gene sequence: CDR1 SGHTA, CDR2 FQGNSA. The CDR3, as DNA: TGTGCCAGCAGGATTGGGGTGGGCTACGAGCAGTACTTC. Its translation: CASRIGVGYEQYF.

The chain combines TRBV27 with TRBJ1-3; D is unclear. The CDR3 covers 14 residues. Per the germline V gene, CDR1 is MNHEY and CDR2 is SMNVEV (reference sequence). V was trimmed by 6 bases and J by 2 bases, leaving 11 bases between them. CDR3: CASSGANAGNTIYF. CDR3 nucleotides: TGTGCCAGCAGCGGAGCGAACGCTGGAAACACCATATATTTT.

Concerning this clonotype: A much larger clone differs by one base, so this may be a read error. CDR3 loop: CASSFQTRETQYF. The CDR3 region has the DNA TGTGCCAGCAGTTTCCAGACCCGAGAGACCCAGTACTTC. The chain links TRBV12-3 or TRBV12-4 to TRBJ2-5; D remains unclear. Deletions cut 3 bases from V and 4 bases from J, with 9 bases between. The CDR3 consists of 13 residues.

This clonotype has more than one count but fewer than ten. The rearrangement uses TRBV2 and TRBJ1-6, with TRBD1 identical over 8 bases. Looked up from germline, CDR1 is SNHLY and CDR2 is FYNNEI. The CDR3 spans 15 residues. The V gene end was trimmed by 6 bases and the J gene end by 5 bases; junction bases not matched to a gene: 6. The CDR3 region has the DNA TGTGCCAGCAGCGGGGGACAGGCTAATAATTCACCCCTCCACTTT. Translation gives CASSGGQANNSPLHF. Supplemented by reference TRBV2 and TRBJ1-6, the full variable domain reads EPEVTQTPSHQVTQMGQEVILRCVPISNHLYFYWYRQILGQKVEFLVSFYNNEISEKSEIFDDQFSVERPDGSNFTLKIRSTKLEDSAMYFCASSGGQANNSPLHFGNGTRLTVT.

This clonotype was seen more than once but under ten times. The chain recombines TRBV20-1 with TRBJ2-1; TRBD1 aligns across 10 bases. J was trimmed by 5 bases and V by 6 bases; bases with no gene match: 13. Germline-derived CDR1 and CDR2 are DFQATT and SNEGSKA (reference sequence). CDR3 length equals 16 residues. The CDR3: CSAQPLGQGVHNEQFF. CDR3 sequence (DNA): TGCAGTGCCCAGCCCCTCGGACAGGGGGTACACAATGAGCAGTTCTTC.

This chain uses TRBV18 with TRBJ2-6; D call uncertain. This CDR3 region has 17 residues. From germline, CDR1 is KGHSH and CDR2 LQKENI. V gave up 3 bases and J gave up 0 bases, with 12 bases separating them. The DNA for the CDR3 is TGTGCCAGCTCACCGGGTCGAAGGTACTCTGGGGCCAACGTCCTGACTTTC. This translates into CASSPGRRYSGANVLTF. Combining the CDR3 with reference TRBV18 and TRBJ2-6 gives the whole variable domain NAGVMQNPRHLVRRRGQEARLRCSPMKGHSHVYWYRQLPEEGLKFMVYLQKENIIDESGMPKERFSAEFPKEGPSILRIQQVVRGDSAAYFCASSPGRRYSGANVLTFGAGSRLTVL.

The table lists this clonotype with a few counts. CDR3 sequence (DNA): TGTGCCAGCAGCTTAGGGTGGACGGAAAGTTTCTTT. Its translation is CASSLGWTESFF. The chain is built from TRBV7-2 and TRBJ1-1; D is ambiguous. The CDR3 has 12 amino acids. Germline CDR1 is SGHTA and CDR2 is FQGNSA. V lost 1 base, J lost 13 bases, and 13 bases lay in between.

The gene calls are TRBV15 and TRBJ1-2; 8 nucleotides line up with TRBD1. This CDR3 has 15 amino acids. The germline V gene encodes CDR1 LNHNV and CDR2 YYDKDF (reference sequence). V lost 0 bases and J lost 4; bases outside the gene matches: 4. In nucleotides, the CDR3 is TGTGCCACCAGCAGAGAGGACAGGGAGGGCTATGGCTACACCTTC. It specifies CATSREDREGYGYTF.

This clonotype was observed many times. The chain carries TRBV7-9 and TRBJ1-5; a weak D match, TRBD1 (5 bases). Germline loops: CDR1 SEHNR, CDR2 FQNEAQ (reference sequence). V was trimmed by 6 bases and J by 2 bases, leaving 14 bases between them. The CDR3 sequence is 15 residues long. The CDR3 coding sequence is TGTGCCAGCAGTCGAGGGGACCCGCGCAATCAGCCCCAGCATTTT. Its protein is CASSRGDPRNQPQHF.